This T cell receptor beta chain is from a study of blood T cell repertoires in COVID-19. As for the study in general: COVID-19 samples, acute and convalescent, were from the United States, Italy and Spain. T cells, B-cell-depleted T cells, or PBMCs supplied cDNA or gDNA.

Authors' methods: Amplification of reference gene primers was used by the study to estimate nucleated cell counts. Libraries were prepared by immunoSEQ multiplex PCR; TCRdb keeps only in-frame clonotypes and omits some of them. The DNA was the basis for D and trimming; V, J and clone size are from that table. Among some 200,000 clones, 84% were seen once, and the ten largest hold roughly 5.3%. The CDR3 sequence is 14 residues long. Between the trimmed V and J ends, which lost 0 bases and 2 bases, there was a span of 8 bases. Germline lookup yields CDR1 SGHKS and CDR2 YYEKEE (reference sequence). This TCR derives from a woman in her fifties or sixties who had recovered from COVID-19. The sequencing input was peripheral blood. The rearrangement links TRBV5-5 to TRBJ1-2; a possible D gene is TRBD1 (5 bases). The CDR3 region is CASSLVRGNYGYTF. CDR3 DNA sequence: TGTGCCAGCAGCTTGGTACGGGGGAACTATGGCTACACCTTC. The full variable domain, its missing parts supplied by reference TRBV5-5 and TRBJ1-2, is DAGVTQSPTHLIKTRGQQVTLRCSPISGHKSVSWYQQVLGQGPQFIFQYYEKEERGRGNFPDRFSARQFPNYSSELNVNALLLGDSALYLCASSLVRGNYGYTFGSGTRLTVV.